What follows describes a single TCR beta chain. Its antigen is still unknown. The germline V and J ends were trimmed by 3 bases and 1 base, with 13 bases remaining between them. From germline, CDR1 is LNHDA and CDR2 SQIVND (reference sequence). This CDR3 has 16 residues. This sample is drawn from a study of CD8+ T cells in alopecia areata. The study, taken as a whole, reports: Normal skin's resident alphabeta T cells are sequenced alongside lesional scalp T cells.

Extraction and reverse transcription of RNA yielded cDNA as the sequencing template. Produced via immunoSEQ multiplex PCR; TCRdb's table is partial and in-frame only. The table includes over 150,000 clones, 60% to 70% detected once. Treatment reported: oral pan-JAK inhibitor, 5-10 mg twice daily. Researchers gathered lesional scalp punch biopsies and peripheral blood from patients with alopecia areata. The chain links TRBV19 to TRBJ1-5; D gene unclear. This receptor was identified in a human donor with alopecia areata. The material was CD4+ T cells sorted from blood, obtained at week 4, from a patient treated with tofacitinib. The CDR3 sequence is CASSISAVRSNQPQHF. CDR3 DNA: TGTGCCAGTAGTATTTCGGCGGTGAGGAGCAATCAGCCCCAGCATTTT.